The sequence of this T cell receptor (beta chain) was determined in a study of human T cells and chemical hapten exposure (dated by TCRdb to about 2021). At the level of the whole study: For sensitization, 2% DPC in acetone was applied to an approximately 2 cm by approximately 2 cm area of upper inner arm skin. The study tracked peripheral blood TCR repertoire changes in vivo during primary and secondary sensitization to the hapten diphenylcyclopropenone (DPC) in alopecia patients. Alopecia areata with under or over 50% scalp involvement, alopecia totalis and alopecia universalis were represented in the patient cohort, which was mostly female. Patch testing on the upper back used Finn chambers containing 0.01% DPC, with scoring done after 6 days according to International Contact Dermatitis Research Group standards. The libraries were sequenced as a pool, and the TCR yield per sample differed mostly because of small variations in library volumes within the pool. Patients additionally received weekly therapeutic DPC doses to the scalp throughout the approximately 25-week study period. Blood was sampled from patients pre-sensitization (week 0) and at 2, 6 and about 24 weeks after DPC sensitization. Under 30 alopecia patients gave blood for TCR sequencing at one to four time points (pre-sensitization, 2, 6 and 24 weeks). Broader findings and caveats from the paper: Compared with pre-sensitization or healthy control sets, expanded TCRs formed significantly more large CDR3 similarity clusters, which is consistent with antigen-driven responses. Patch test score was positively correlated with the number of PT1 expanded TCRs, with significance at thresholds 8, 16 and 32 but not at 4. Alopecia, a presumed autoimmune disease, was present in all patients, so the immune response of the patients might differ from that of healthy individuals. DPC sensitization did not change how many TCRs were above 1 in 1000 frequency, and no evidence was found of alterations in global repertoire structure. After repeated subsampling, the strength of the expansion versus patch-test correlation and the threshold at which it became significant changed.

The time point label, as the study defines it: pre-sensitization, week 0. The treatment or condition label, read with the paper, signifies: therapeutic diphenylcyclopropenone sensitization with weekly scalp DPC. At every patch-test visit, the blood draw took place before the patch test was put on. Eligible patients were aged 18 to 70, diagnosed with alopecia, deemed suitable for DPC therapy, and excluded if pregnant. Total RNA was extracted from unfractionated whole blood collected in Tempus Blood RNA tubes. Library construction relied on RACE. TCRdb records NextSeq 500 as the sequencer. During library preparation, unique molecular identifiers were attached to individual cDNA molecules so that TCRs could be counted quantitatively and reproducibly. Both TCR alpha and TCR beta chains were sequenced from each blood RNA sample. Per the authors' processing: A median of around 100,000 TCRs per sample was observed, with a range of about 20,000 to 750,000. The Decombinator software suite was used to annotate V, J and CDR3 in the TCR reads. Every sample was subsampled to the same number of TCRs (28,000) for the PS versus PT1 abundance plots. Expanded TCRs were defined as absent before sensitization and observed at least eight times at the 2-week time point. TCRdb cleaned the public reads at Q25 with fastp, built clones with MiXCR and kept in-frame beta chains. Every distinct CDR3 protein forms one entry, paired with its most common genes and DNA. TCRdb's processing, not the study's, gives the V and J calls here. The sample records fewer than 300,000 distinct CDR3 sequences, about 9% of which are singletons. The ten largest clones take up 2% to 3% of the sample.

Comments on this clonotype: Its antigen is currently not known. One base away there is no much larger clone; base qualities are not given.

Taken from cysteine to phenylalanine, the CDR3 has 14 residues. Left in the record is the CDR3 DNA by itself, 42 bases read in frame from the first base. For this chain, trimming is 5 bases at the V end and 6 bases at the J end, and the number of junction bases without a gene match is 10. Sequences SGHTA (CDR1) and FQGNSA (CDR2) are obtained from the germline V gene. The chain employs TRBV7-2 and TRBJ2-7; 7 bases in the junction line up with TRBD2. This clonotype was obtained from a middle-aged woman with alopecia areata. Some clones in this sample may be carry-over from other donors' samples. This sample comprised whole blood, obtained in connection with sensitization to the hapten diphenylcyclopropenone (DPC). The sequenced DNA: TGTGCCAGCAGCGCCCTTCGTGGGGAGGGCGAGCAGTACTTC. This yields the protein CASSALRGEGEQYF.